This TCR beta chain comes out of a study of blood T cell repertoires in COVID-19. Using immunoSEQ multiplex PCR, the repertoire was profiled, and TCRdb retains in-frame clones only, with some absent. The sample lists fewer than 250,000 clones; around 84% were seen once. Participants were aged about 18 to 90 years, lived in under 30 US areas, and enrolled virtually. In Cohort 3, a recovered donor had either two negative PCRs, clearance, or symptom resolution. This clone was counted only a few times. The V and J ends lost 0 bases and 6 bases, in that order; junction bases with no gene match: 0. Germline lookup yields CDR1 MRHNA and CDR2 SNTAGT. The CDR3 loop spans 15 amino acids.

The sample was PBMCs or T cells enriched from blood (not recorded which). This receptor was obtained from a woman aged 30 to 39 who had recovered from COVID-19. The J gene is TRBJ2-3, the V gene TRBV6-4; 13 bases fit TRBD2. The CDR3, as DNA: TGTGCCAGCAGTGACTCGACTAGCGGGGGGGATACGCAGTATTTT. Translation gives CASSDSTSGGDTQYF.